Following are 9 T cell receptor beta chains from one sample sequenced in a study of blood T cell repertoires in COVID-19. The assay was immunoSEQ multiplex PCR, and TCRdb's table has in-frame clones only and misses some. The sample contains a few hundred thousand clones, around 85% of which appear only once. The specimen sequenced was peripheral blood. These receptor sequences come from a man older than 75 with acute or convalescent COVID-19.

The chain combines TRBV6-5 with TRBJ2-3, with 8 nucleotides matching TRBD1. Per germline, CDR1 MNHEY and CDR2 SVGAGI. V trimming: 5 bases; J trimming: 8 bases; junction bases outside the gene matches: 9. The CDR3 consists of 14 residues. The CDR3 spells CASSPFDRGGTQYF. The CDR3 bases are TGTGCCAGCAGTCCCTTCGACAGGGGAGGTACGCAGTATTTT.

V and J are TRBV10-1 and TRBJ1-4; possible D gene TRBD1, 6 bases. Germline CDR1 reads WNHNN; CDR2 reads SYGVQD (reference sequence). The ends were cut back, 6 bases at V and 3 bases at J, with 8 bases in the middle. There are 13 residues in the CDR3. The CDR3 is CASSRTANEKLFF. CDR3 nucleotides: TGCGCCAGCAGCAGGACAGCTAATGAAAAACTGTTTTTT.

The V and J genes are TRBV21-1 and TRBJ1-2. TRBV21-1 is a recognized pseudogene. This CDR3 is built from 15 residues. CDR3 sequence: CASSPRSAGWRGYTF. The CDR3 DNA is TGTGCCAGCAGCCCCAGGTCCGCGGGCTGGAGGGGCTACACCTTC.

This chain links TRBV19 with TRBJ2-3; possible D gene TRBD2, 5 bases. Germline V lookup: CDR1 LNHDA, CDR2 SQIVND (reference sequence). The CDR3 extends over 14 amino acids. Trimming left V 6 bases short and J 7 bases short, with 17 bases between. In DNA form, the CDR3 reads TGTGCCAGTAGCATCGCACGGAAGACTAATACGCAGTATTTT. This sequence encodes CASSIARKTNTQYF.

This clone is a singleton in its sample. This sequence joins TRBV11-2 and TRBJ2-7, with 9 nucleotides matching TRBD1. The germline V gene encodes CDR1 SGHAT and CDR2 FQNNGV. This CDR3 is built from 18 residues. J gave up 3 bases and V 4 bases, and 16 bases lay outside the gene matches. DNA of the CDR3: TGTGCCAGCAGCTCGCAACAGGGGGCCTTTAACCCGCTCTACGAGCAGTACTTC. This codes for CASSSQQGAFNPLYEQYF.

The chain combines TRBV5-1 with TRBJ2-2; 7 nucleotides line up with TRBD1. The trim removed 5 bases at V and 3 bases at J, leaving 10 bases unmatched. The CDR3 spans 16 residues. Germline values: CDR1 SGHRS, CDR2 YFSETQ. The CDR3 DNA sequence: TGCGCCAGCAGTCCTCATCAGGGGGTCTACACCGGGGAGCTGTTTTTT. The encoded protein is CASSPHQGVYTGELFF.

This clone turned up a few times. This chain links TRBV27 with TRBJ2-7; 7 bases match TRBD2. This CDR3 comprises 17 residues. The germline CDR1 and CDR2 sequences are MNHEY and SMNVEV (reference sequence). The J segment lost 0 bases and the V segment lost 5 bases, leaving 13 bases of the junction unmatched. CDR3 in DNA: TGTGCCAGCAGTCCCCTCCGGGGAGGGATGTCCTCCTACGAGCAGTACTTC. The encoded protein is CASSPLRGGMSSYEQYF.

The CDR3 nucleotides are TGTGCCAGCAGCTTAGACGGGACAGGGGAGGAGGAGCAGTACTTC. Translating it yields CASSLDGTGEEEQYF. The V and J genes are TRBV11-3 and TRBJ2-7; the match to TRBD1 covers 10 bases. Unmatched junction bases numbered 6, after V lost 0 bases and J lost 7 bases. Germline CDR1 reads SGHNT; CDR2 reads YENEEA. This CDR3 spans 15 amino acids.

This chain links TRBV5-1 with TRBJ1-1; 8 bases match TRBD1. J lost 4 bases, V lost 4 bases, and 3 bases had no gene match. CDR3 length: 13 residues. CDR1 and CDR2 from the germline V gene are SGHRS and YFSETQ. This CDR3 is CASSLGTGTEAFF. CDR3 sequence (DNA): TGCGCCAGCAGCCTAGGGACAGGCACTGAAGCTTTCTTT.